The source of this T cell receptor (beta chain) is a study of CD8 T cells in ankylosing spondylitis. The CDR3 covers 14 residues. Between the trimmed V and J ends, which lost 2 bases and 1 base, there was a span of 3 bases. Germline CDR1 MNHEY, CDR2 SMNVEV (reference sequence). A single record per CDR3 protein comes from TCRdb applying MiXCR to the 5' RACE reads. Among around 340,000 distinct CDR3 sequences listed, approximately 15% were seen once. This clonotype was observed a few times. This TCR was sampled from a male donor with ankylosing spondylitis or in good health (not recorded which). The sequencing input was blood, either unsorted or a sorted T cell fraction (not recorded which). This rearrangement joins TRBV27 to TRBJ2-6; D is undetermined. CDR3 amino acids: CASSLESGANVLTF. The CDR3 nucleotides read TGTGCCAGCAGTTTAGAATCTGGGGCCAACGTCCTGACTTTC.